In terms of frequency, the clone carrying this T cell receptor (beta chain) is medium-sized (0.01 to 0.1%). CDR3 length equals 15 residues. TRB was amplified by touch-down multiplex PCR, primer pools A and B combined. TCRdb re-analyzed the multiplex PCR reads; it lists each CDR3 protein once, without DNA. The sample has 5,600 or so distinct CDR3 sequences; the top ten hold less than 10%. This sample is part of a study of T cell clusters in autoimmune cytopenias. TRB was amplified from roughly 270 ng of peripheral blood genomic DNA per sample. This sample also appeared in a second study, on T cell repertoires in aging, cancer and after chemotherapy.

J is TRBJ2-3 and V is TRBV12-3 or TRBV12-4. The receptor comes from a human donor in good health. Sequencing used peripheral blood. The CDR3 is CASTTDEVRTDTQYF.